These 11 T cell receptor beta chains came from one sample sequenced in a study of T cell responses to AZD1222 COVID-19 vaccine. TCRdb's table, derived via immunoSEQ multiplex PCR, lists solely in-frame clones and lacks some. Among approximately 97,000 clones listed, approximately 91% were seen once. Source: peripheral blood, taken on day 0 of AZD1222 vaccination. The receptor source for this set is an adult in good health.

This clone was counted a few times. This chain links TRBV4-1 with TRBJ2-7; D perhaps matches TRBD2 (6 bases). The CDR3 contains 18 residues. Germline CDR1 reads MGHRA; CDR2 reads YSYEKL. Trimming took off 0 bases at V and 2 bases at J, with 20 bases between the two ends. The CDR3 DNA is TGCGCCAGCAGCCAAGAAGTGGCGGAGCCCCGGAGGGCCTACGAGCAGTACTTC. Amino acids: CASSQEVAEPRRAYEQYF.

The chain combines TRBV4-3 with TRBJ1-6, with D hard to call. The CDR3 consists of 14 residues. CDR1 is LGHNA, CDR2 YSLEER, per germline. Trimming left V 1 base short and J 9 bases short, with 10 bases between. CDR3 coding DNA: TGCGCCAGCAGCCAAGCAGGCGGAACTTCACCCCTCCACTTT. Residues: CASSQAGGTSPLHF.

The gene calls are TRBV29-1 and TRBJ1-1; D call uncertain. This CDR3 has 13 amino acids. Trimming removed 4 bases at V and 4 bases at J, with 13 bases between. CDR1 is SQVTM, CDR2 ANQGSEA, per germline. The CDR3 spells CSVGTQVVTEAFF. The CDR3 DNA follows: TGCAGCGTTGGAACGCAGGTCGTCACTGAAGCTTTCTTT.

The chain uses TRBV3-1 (or the pseudogene TRBV3-2) and TRBJ2-4, with TRBD2 matching over 9 bases. CDR1 is LGHDT and CDR2 is YNNKEL in the germline V gene (reference sequence). The V and J ends lost 3 bases and 0 bases, in that order; junction bases with no gene match: 12. The CDR3 covers 19 residues. CDR3 loop: CASSQSTSGPYLAKNIQYF. In nucleotides, the CDR3 is TGTGCCAGCAGCCAGTCTACTAGCGGGCCTTACTTAGCCAAAAACATTCAGTACTTC.

The rearrangement links TRBV29-1 to TRBJ1-2; D gene unclear. Germline V lookup: CDR1 SQVTM, CDR2 ANQGSEA. The V end was cut by 0 bases, the J end by 2 bases, with 10 bases between. This CDR3 comprises 14 residues. CDR3 nucleotide sequence: TGCAGCGTTGAAGATTACGGGAGAAACTATGGCTACACCTTC. Encoded protein: CSVEDYGRNYGYTF.

The chain uses TRBV27 and TRBJ2-1; perhaps D is TRBD1 or TRBD2 (5 bases each). Germline V CDR1 and CDR2: MNHEY, SMNVEV (reference sequence). This CDR3 comprises 11 residues. Deletions cut 6 bases from V and 8 bases from J, with 8 bases between. CDR3: CASSGADEQFF. DNA for the CDR3: TGTGCCAGCAGCGGGGCGGATGAGCAGTTCTTC.

The chain links TRBV7-9 to TRBJ1-2, with a possible D match to TRBD1 (5 bases). Between the trimmed V and J ends, which lost 4 bases and 7 bases, there was a span of 19 bases. The CDR3 sequence is 15 residues long. The V gene's germline CDR1 is SEHNR and CDR2 FQNEAQ (reference sequence). CDR3 DNA: TGTGCCAGCAGCTCCCGTGGAGGGGTCCGTAGTGGCTACACCTTC. Protein sequence: CASSSRGGVRSGYTF.

The V gene is TRBV6-2 or TRBV6-3, the J gene TRBJ1-3; no reliable D call. Trimming removed 0 bases at V and 4 bases at J, with 7 bases between. CDR1 is MNHEY, CDR2 SVGEGT, per germline. The CDR3 contains 14 residues. The CDR3 sequence: CASSYSWSGNTIYF. CDR3 bases: TGTGCCAGCAGTTACTCGTGGTCAGGAAACACCATATATTTT.

This clone was detected once. The V gene is TRBV28, the J gene TRBJ1-2, with D maybe TRBD1 (5 bases). The germline V and J ends were trimmed by 5 bases and 4 bases, with 11 bases remaining between them. CDR3 length: 13 residues. CDR1 MDHEN and CDR2 SYDVKM come from the germline V gene. The CDR3 DNA sequence: TGTGCCAGCAGTCCACCGGGGGGCTATGGCTACACCTTC. Encoded protein: CASSPPGGYGYTF.

There are a few counts of this clone. The CDR3 DNA reads as TGCGCCAGCAGCAGACAGGGTGATGGCTACACCTTC. Its protein is CASSRQGDGYTF. The rearrangement links TRBV5-1 to TRBJ1-2; 7 bases line up with TRBD1. Trimming took 4 bases from V and 6 from J; bases not matched to a gene: 3. Per the germline V gene, CDR1 is SGHRS and CDR2 is YFSETQ. This CDR3 region has 12 residues.

The J gene is TRBJ1-1, the V gene TRBV5-4; 10 nucleotides match TRBD1. The CDR3 has 14 amino acids. The germline gives CDR1 SGHNT, CDR2 YYREEE (reference sequence). The V segment lost 3 bases and the J segment 2 bases; nucleotides outside the gene matches: 1. The CDR3 DNA reads as TGTGCCAGCAGCTGGACAGGGGGAAACACTGAAGCTTTCTTT. Protein: CASSWTGGNTEAFF.